These 19 T cell receptor beta chains were all obtained from the same sample, sequenced in a study of blood T cell repertoires in COVID-19. Some clones are missing from TCRdb's copy, which holds only in-frame ones; the method was immunoSEQ multiplex PCR. The table includes around 3,000 clones, 93% detected once. Sequencing was done on a sample of peripheral blood. These receptors were taken from a human donor in a cohort sampled during active COVID-19.

The gene calls are TRBV19 and TRBJ1-1, with no clear D. The V gene lost 5 bases and the J gene lost 0 bases, with 7 bases spanning the gap. Looked up from germline, CDR1 is LNHDA and CDR2 is SQIVND (reference sequence). This CDR3 is 13 amino acids long. In DNA, the CDR3 is TGTGCCAGTAGTTTGACAATGAACACTGAAGCTTTCTTT. Translating it yields CASSLTMNTEAFF.

The chain combines TRBV28 with TRBJ2-6; maybe TRBD1 (6 bases). Trimming took 7 bases from V and 4 from J, leaving 14 bases between them. Germline CDR1 MDHEN, CDR2 SYDVKM. The CDR3 sequence is 15 residues long. CDR3 coding DNA: TGTGCCAGCACCCCAGAAGGGGGAGGGGCCAACGTCCTGACTTTC. This gives the protein CASTPEGGGANVLTF. The entire variable domain, with the rest obtained from reference TRBV28 and TRBJ2-6, is as follows: DVKVTQSSRYLVKRTGEKVFLECVQDMDHENMFWYRQDPGLGLRLIYFSYDVKMKEKGDIPEGYSVSREKKERFSLILESASTNQTSMYLCASTPEGGGANVLTFGAGSRLTVL.

This chain links TRBV6-5 with TRBJ2-7; 10 bases fit TRBD1. The CDR3 runs 14 residues. Unmatched junction bases numbered 7, after V lost 7 bases and J lost 4 bases. Germline CDR1 reads MNHEY; CDR2 reads SVGAGI. Here the CDR3 reads CASNVGTGVYEQYF. For the CDR3, the DNA is TGTGCCAGCAATGTTGGGACAGGGGTATACGAGCAGTACTTC.

This clone has only one observation. J is TRBJ1-5 and V is TRBV5-5, with a tentative D call TRBD1 (6 bases). In germline, CDR1 is SGHKS, CDR2 YYEKEE (reference sequence). Trimming cost V 2 bases and J 3 bases, with 12 bases left between them. The CDR3 is made up of 15 amino acids. Here the CDR3 DNA reads TGTGCCAGCAGCTTTATACAGGGTGACAATCAGCCCCAGCATTTT. Translated: CASSFIQGDNQPQHF.

The chain is built from TRBV6-5 and TRBJ2-5, with 8 bases matching TRBD1. CDR3 size: 15 residues. CDR1 is MNHEY, CDR2 SVGAGI, per germline. Trimming cost V 0 bases and J 4 bases; bases outside gene matches: 4. The CDR3 DNA reads as TGTGCCAGCAGTTACTCACCCGACAGGGGAGAGACCCAGTACTTC. This sequence encodes CASSYSPDRGETQYF.

The V gene is TRBV7-2, the J gene TRBJ2-7; D unresolved. Per the germline V gene, CDR1 is SGHTA and CDR2 is FQGNSA. V lost 1 base and J 3 bases, leaving 7 bases between the germline ends. The CDR3 runs to 13 residues. The CDR3 region is CASSLEVSYEQYF. CDR3 DNA sequence: TGTGCCAGCAGCTTAGAAGTTAGCTACGAGCAGTACTTC.

The rearrangement uses TRBV27 and TRBJ1-1; possible D gene TRBD1, 5 bases. This CDR3 comprises 13 residues. Trimming stripped 6 bases from V and 7 bases from J, with 15 bases between. From germline, CDR1 is MNHEY and CDR2 SMNVEV (reference sequence). The CDR3 loop reads CASRRGGAYEAFF. CDR3 coding DNA: TGTGCCAGCAGGAGGGGAGGGGCTTATGAAGCTTTCTTT.

CDR3 sequence (DNA): TGTGCCATCAGTGACCCCTCCAGGGGCTATGGCTACACCTTC. Protein sequence: CAISDPSRGYGYTF. The genes are TRBV10-3 and TRBJ1-2; weak D call: TRBD1 (6 bases). Germline CDR1 is ENHRY and CDR2 is SYGVKD. The CDR3 is made up of 14 amino acids. Trimming left V 3 bases short and J 4 bases short, with 12 bases between.

The rearrangement uses TRBV6-5 and TRBJ2-7; 8 nucleotides align to TRBD2. The CDR3 loop spans 15 amino acids. J gave up 0 bases and V 6 bases, and 7 bases lay outside the gene matches. CDR1 is MNHEY, CDR2 SVGAGI, per germline. The CDR3 reads CASSLGLDVSYEQYF. In DNA form, the CDR3 reads TGTGCCAGCAGCTTGGGACTAGACGTCTCCTACGAGCAGTACTTC.

This clone was seen only once. The V gene is TRBV18, the J gene TRBJ2-7; 7 bases fit TRBD1. Losses at the gene ends were 3 bases for V and 3 bases for J; bases not matched to a gene: 5. The CDR3 sequence is 14 residues long. Germline values: CDR1 KGHSH, CDR2 LQKENI. CDR3 residues: CASSPPTGFYEQYF. The CDR3 DNA follows: TGTGCCAGCTCACCGCCGACAGGGTTCTACGAGCAGTACTTC.

The chain carries TRBV15 and TRBJ1-1, with D unclear. Germline V lookup: CDR1 LNHNV, CDR2 YYDKDF (reference sequence). This CDR3 is built from 14 residues. Deletions cut 5 bases from V and 10 bases from J, with 20 bases between. The CDR3 DNA follows: TGTGCCACCAGCTCAAGCGGTGGGAGGGATGCAGCTTTCTTT. Its protein product is CATSSSGGRDAAFF.

V and J are TRBV3-1 (or the pseudogene TRBV3-2) and TRBJ1-1; 8 bases line up with TRBD1. Germline loops: CDR1 LGHDT, CDR2 YNNKEL (reference sequence). The V gene end was trimmed by 1 base and the J gene end by 4 bases; junction bases not matched to a gene: 5. This CDR3 is built from 15 residues. The CDR3 sequence is CASSQGTGGFTEAFF. CDR3 DNA: TGTGCCAGCAGCCAAGGAACAGGGGGTTTCACTGAAGCTTTCTTT.

This chain connects TRBV9 to TRBJ2-7; 9 nucleotides align to TRBD2. CDR3 length equals 16 residues. The germline V gene has CDR1 SGDLS and CDR2 YYNGEE. The junction had 10 bases not matched to a gene; V was cut back by 1 base and J by 5 bases. The CDR3 nucleotides are TGTGCCAGCAGCGTATTTAGCGGGAGCCATCGTAACGAGCAGTACTTC. Protein product: CASSVFSGSHRNEQYF. The entire variable domain, with the rest obtained from reference TRBV9 and TRBJ2-7, is as follows: DSGVTQTPKHLITATGQRVTLRCSPRSGDLSVYWYQQSLDQGLQFLIQYYNGEERAKGNILERFSAQQFPDLHSELNLSSLELGDSALYFCASSVFSGSHRNEQYFGPGTRLTVT.

The gene calls are TRBV18 and TRBJ2-3; 12 bases agree with TRBD2. Germline V gives CDR1 KGHSH, CDR2 LQKENI. CDR3 length equals 15 residues. V shed 3 bases, J shed 6 bases, and the junction held 4 bases outside the gene matches. CDR3: CASSPSLAGGDTQYF. The CDR3 DNA follows: TGTGCCAGCTCACCCTCCCTAGCGGGAGGGGATACGCAGTATTTT.

This clone has only a few counts. The rearrangement joins TRBV5-6 to TRBJ2-5; D is uncertain. The CDR3 spans 13 residues. Germline loops: CDR1 SGHDT, CDR2 YYEEEE. Trimming stripped 0 bases from V and 1 base from J, with 4 bases between. The CDR3 DNA is TGTGCCAGCAGCTTGGACATCCAAGAGACCCAGTACTTC. Translated: CASSLDIQETQYF.

Only one count was recorded for this clone. The genes are TRBV7-2 and TRBJ2-1; TRBD2 aligns across 11 bases. The germline gives CDR1 SGHTA, CDR2 FQGNSA. The CDR3 sequence is 15 residues long. The V gene end was trimmed by 5 bases and the J gene end by 7 bases; junction bases not matched to a gene: 7. The CDR3: CASSISGGAGNEQFF. In nucleotides, the CDR3 is TGTGCCAGCAGCATTAGCGGGGGGGCCGGTAATGAGCAGTTCTTC.

The chain has TRBV28 and TRBJ1-2; TRBD1 aligns across 7 bases. This CDR3 is 13 amino acids long. Germline V gives CDR1 MDHEN, CDR2 SYDVKM. With V trimmed by 8 bases and J by 3 bases, 6 bases remained unmatched. CDR3 amino acids: CASLSRGHYGYTF. CDR3 DNA: TGTGCCAGCCTTTCTAGGGGGCACTATGGCTACACCTTC.

In its sample, this clone was seen once. This chain joins TRBV6-5 and TRBJ1-4; weak D call: TRBD1 (6 bases). The CDR3 runs to 15 residues. Germline V gene sequence: CDR1 MNHEY, CDR2 SVGAGI. V gave up 0 bases and J gave up 2 bases, with 7 bases separating them. For the CDR3, the DNA is TGTGCCAGCAGTTACTCGGGACATACTAATGAAAAACTGTTTTTT. This gives the protein CASSYSGHTNEKLFF.

J is TRBJ2-7 and V is TRBV27; 10 nucleotides match TRBD2. V lost 5 bases to trimming and J lost 6 bases; unmatched junction nucleotides: 10. Germline V gene data show CDR1 as MNHEY and CDR2 as SMNVEV (reference sequence). The CDR3 is 15 residues long. The CDR3: CASSILAGVLSEQYF. The CDR3 DNA is TGTGCCAGCAGTATCCTAGCGGGAGTTCTATCCGAGCAGTACTTC.